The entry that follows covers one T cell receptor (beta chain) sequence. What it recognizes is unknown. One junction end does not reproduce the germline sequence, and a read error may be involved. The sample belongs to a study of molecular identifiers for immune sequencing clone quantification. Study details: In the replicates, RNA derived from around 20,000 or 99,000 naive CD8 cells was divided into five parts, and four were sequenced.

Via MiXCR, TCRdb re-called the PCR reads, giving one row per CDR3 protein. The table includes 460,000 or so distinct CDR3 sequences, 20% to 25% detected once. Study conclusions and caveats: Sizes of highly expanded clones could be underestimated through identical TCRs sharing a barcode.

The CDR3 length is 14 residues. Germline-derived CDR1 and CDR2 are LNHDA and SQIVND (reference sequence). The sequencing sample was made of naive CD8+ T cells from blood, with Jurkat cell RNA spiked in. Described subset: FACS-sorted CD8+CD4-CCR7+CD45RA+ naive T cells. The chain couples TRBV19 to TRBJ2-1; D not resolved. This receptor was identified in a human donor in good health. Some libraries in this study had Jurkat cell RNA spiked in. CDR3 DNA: TGTGCCAGTAGTAATAAACGCTCCTGCAATGAGCAGTTCTTC. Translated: CASSNKRSCNEQFF.